The rows below give T cell receptor beta chains drawn from one sample of a study of blood T cell repertoires in COVID-19. Clones were read by immunoSEQ multiplex PCR, and TCRdb kept only the in-frame ones, dropping some. The sample has 65,000 or so clones; about 81% are singletons. Specimen: peripheral blood. The receptor source for this set is a man older than 75 with acute or convalescent COVID-19. CDR3s include the opening cysteine and the closing phenylalanine or tryptophan. Each record gives: clone size, V gene, J gene, D gene, CDR3 protein, CDR3 DNA. A D gene is named only where the DNA matches it firmly. Clone size, where shown, is once, few, many, or a class for clones that have expanded.

clone size: few
V gene: TRBV2
J gene: TRBJ1-6
D gene: NA
CDR3 protein: CASRPRAGFNSPLHF
CDR3 DNA: TGTGCCAGCAGACCTAGGGCAGGGTTTAATTCACCCCTCCACTTT

clone size: NA
V gene: TRBV5-1
J gene: TRBJ2-7
D gene: TRBD1
CDR3 protein: CASSIGTASYEQYF
CDR3 DNA: TGCGCCAGCAGCATTGGGACAGCTTCTTACGAGCAGTACTTC

clone size: NA
V gene: TRBV20-1
J gene: TRBJ2-7
D gene: NA
CDR3 protein: CSACGPILEEQYF
CDR3 DNA: TGCAGTGCTTGTGGCCCTATTTTGGAGGAGCAGTACTTC

clone size: NA
V gene: TRBV18
J gene: TRBJ1-1
D gene: TRBD1
CDR3 protein: CASSPAQGANMNTEAFF
CDR3 DNA: TGTGCCAGCTCACCAGCACAGGGGGCGAACATGAACACTGAAGCTTTCTTT

clone size: NA
V gene: TRBV2
J gene: TRBJ1-2
D gene: NA
CDR3 protein: CASSEGFGEETYGYTF
CDR3 DNA: TGTGCCAGCAGTGAAGGATTCGGGGAAGAGACCTATGGCTACACCTTC

clone size: NA
V gene: TRBV11-3
J gene: TRBJ1-4
D gene: NA
CDR3 protein: CASSLFGVNEKLFF
CDR3 DNA: TGTGCCAGCAGCTTATTCGGAGTTAATGAAAAACTGTTTTTT

clone size: once
V gene: TRBV6-5
J gene: TRBJ2-1
D gene: TRBD2
CDR3 protein: CASSPLAGGYNEQFF
CDR3 DNA: TGTGCCAGCAGCCCACTAGCGGGGGGGTACAATGAGCAGTTCTTC

clone size: NA
V gene: TRBV18
J gene: TRBJ1-5
D gene: NA
CDR3 protein: CASSPSPGGQPQHF
CDR3 DNA: TGTGCCAGCTCGCCCTCCCCCGGGGGTCAGCCCCAGCATTTT

clone size: NA
V gene: TRBV6-5
J gene: TRBJ2-1
D gene: TRBD2
CDR3 protein: CASRLGLAGGNEQFF
CDR3 DNA: TGTGCCAGCAGACTTGGACTAGCGGGCGGGAATGAGCAGTTCTTC

clone size: NA
V gene: TRBV5-5
J gene: TRBJ2-1
D gene: NA
CDR3 protein: CASSLEGRGTYNEQFF
CDR3 DNA: TGTGCCAGCAGCTTGGAGGGCAGGGGAACCTACAATGAGCAGTTCTTC

clone size: NA
V gene: TRBV7-9
J gene: TRBJ2-7
D gene: NA
CDR3 protein: CASSLEPGAGYEQYF
CDR3 DNA: TGTGCCAGCAGCTTAGAGCCAGGGGCCGGATACGAGCAGTACTTC

clone size: NA
V gene: TRBV7-3
J gene: TRBJ1-2
D gene: TRBD1
CDR3 protein: CASSPGGTGNYGYTF
CDR3 DNA: TGTGCCAGCAGCCCCGGAGGGACAGGAAACTATGGCTACACCTTC

clone size: NA
V gene: TRBV10-2
J gene: TRBJ1-1
D gene: NA
CDR3 protein: CASSDGQGLNTEAFF
CDR3 DNA: TGCGCCAGCAGTGACGGGCAGGGATTGAACACTGAAGCTTTCTTT

clone size: NA
V gene: TRBV18
J gene: TRBJ1-2
D gene: TRBD1
CDR3 protein: CASSRSPGTGGSGYTF
CDR3 DNA: TGTGCCAGCTCAAGGAGTCCCGGGACAGGGGGATCTGGCTACACCTTC

clone size: NA
V gene: TRBV6-6
J gene: TRBJ1-5
D gene: NA
CDR3 protein: CASSYTPNQPQHF
CDR3 DNA: TGTGCCAGCAGTTACACTCCGAATCAGCCCCAGCATTTT